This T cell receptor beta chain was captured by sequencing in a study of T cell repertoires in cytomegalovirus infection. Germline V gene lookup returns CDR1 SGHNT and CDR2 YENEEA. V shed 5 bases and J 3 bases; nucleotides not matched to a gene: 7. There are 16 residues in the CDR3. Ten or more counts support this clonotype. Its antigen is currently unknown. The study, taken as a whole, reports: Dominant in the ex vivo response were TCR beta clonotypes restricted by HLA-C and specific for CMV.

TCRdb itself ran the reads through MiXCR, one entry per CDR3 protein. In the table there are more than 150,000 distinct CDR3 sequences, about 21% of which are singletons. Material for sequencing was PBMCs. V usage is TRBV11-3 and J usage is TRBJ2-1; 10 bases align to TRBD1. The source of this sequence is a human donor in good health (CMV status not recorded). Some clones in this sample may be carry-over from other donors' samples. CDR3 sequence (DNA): TGTGCCAGCAGCCCTCCGGGACAGGGGAGCTACAATGAGCAGTTCTTC. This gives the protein CASSPPGQGSYNEQFF.